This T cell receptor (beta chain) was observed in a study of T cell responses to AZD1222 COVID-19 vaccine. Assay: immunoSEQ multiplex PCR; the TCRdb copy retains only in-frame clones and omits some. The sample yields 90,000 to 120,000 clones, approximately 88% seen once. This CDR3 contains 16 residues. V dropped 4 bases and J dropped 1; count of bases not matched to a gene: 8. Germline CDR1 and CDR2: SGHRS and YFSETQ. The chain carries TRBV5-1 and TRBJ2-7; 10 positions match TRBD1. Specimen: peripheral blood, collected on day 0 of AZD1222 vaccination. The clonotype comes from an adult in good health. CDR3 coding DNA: TGCGCCAGCAGCAACCCGACAGGGGGCGCGTCCTACGAGCAGTACTTC. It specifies CASSNPTGGASYEQYF.